The source of this TCR beta chain is a study of spatial heterogeneity in lung cancer. The presence of a unique molecular identifier marked each TCR cDNA molecule. TCRdb processed the 5' RACE reads anew with MiXCR; each CDR3 protein has one entry. The data show more than 30,000 distinct CDR3 sequences, about 6% seen once. Documented time point: sample taken at primary tumor resection. Researchers sequenced whole RNA taken from tumor, nontumor lung or frozen PBMC without sorting. Patients with untreated early-stage non-small cell lung cancer, numbering approximately 79, were the donors. This clonotype was counted ten times or more. The CDR3 covers 15 residues. CDR1 and CDR2 (germline): MNHEY, SVGAGI. V lost 7 bases to trimming and J lost 6 bases, with 16 bases between them.

This chain joins TRBV6-5 and TRBJ1-6; no clear D gene. This sequence was found in a male donor with early-stage non-small cell lung cancer. Sequencing used PBMCs, obtained at surgery. The CDR3 region is CASTPDTFGNSPLHF. Written as DNA, the CDR3 is TGTGCCAGCACCCCAGACACCTTCGGTAATTCACCCCTCCACTTT.